This T cell receptor beta chain was documented in a study of human T cells and chemical hapten exposure. TCRdb re-analysed the RACE reads in MiXCR, keeping a single row per CDR3 protein. This table holds approximately 400,000 distinct CDR3 sequences, approximately 4.4% found once. The study, taken as a whole, reports: TCRs whose frequency exceeded 1 in 1000 remained the same following DPC sensitization.

Germline lookup yields CDR1 SEHNR and CDR2 FQNEAQ (reference sequence). CDR3 length equals 16 residues. Unmatched junction bases numbered 10, after V lost 5 bases and J lost 7 bases. Time point given: patch test 1, 2 weeks after DPC sensitization. Treatment denoted: therapeutic diphenylcyclopropenone sensitization with weekly scalp DPC. Turning to this clonotype: As yet, its antigen is unknown.

The clonotype was recovered from a woman in her forties or fifties with alopecia areata. Some clones in this sample may be carry-over from other donors' samples. V and J are TRBV7-9 and TRBJ2-1; the match to TRBD2 covers 11 bases. The source was whole blood, collected in connection with sensitization to the hapten diphenylcyclopropenone (DPC). Here the CDR3 reads CASSRTSGRRSNEQFF. The CDR3 bases are TGTGCCAGCAGCCGAACTAGCGGGAGACGATCGAATGAGCAGTTCTTC.